This T cell receptor beta chain was captured by sequencing in a study of OX40 agonist ivuxolimab in advanced cancers. Study information: Patients received the agonistic anti-OX40 (CD134) antibody ivuxolimab. Age averaged about 60 years (range roughly 23 to 80), and 82.7% were male. Broader study findings: Relative to CD4+ cells, CD8+ T cells on average had more expanded clones. No antigen was identified for the clonally expanded peripheral T cells.

Profiling relied on immunoSEQ multiplex PCR, and the TCRdb table lists in-frame clones only, not all of them. This sample yields tens of thousands of clones, of which roughly 92% are seen a single time; about 6.7% belongs to the top ten. Details on this clone: As yet, its antigen is unknown.

The CDR3 spans 18 residues. V usage is TRBV1 and J usage is TRBJ2-7; the D call in the table, TRBD1, was not verified against the DNA. TRBV1 represents a pseudogene. The material sequenced was CD4+ or CD8+ T cells sorted from blood, taken in a trial of the OX40 agonist ivuxolimab. The receptor comes from an adult with an advanced solid tumor such as melanoma, head and neck, liver or kidney cancer. CDR3 in amino acids: CTSSQAPGMWRWDYEQYF. As DNA, the CDR3 is TGCACCAGCAGCCAAGCCCCAGGGATGTGGCGGTGGGACTACGAGCAGTACTTC.